These 28 T cell receptor beta chains originate from one sample sequenced in a study of T cells in Graves' hyperthyroidism and ophthalmopathy. The source material, RNA transcripts, was used to amplify TCR beta CDR3 regions. HTBI primers were used for first-round RT-PCR of the TCR CDR3. TCRdb recomputed calls from the multiplex PCR reads with MiXCR, one row per CDR3 protein. The table records over 350,000 distinct CDR3 sequences, around a sixth of them present only once. The sample comprised blood. Every receptor here comes from a man aged 18 to 35 with Graves' ophthalmopathy.

There are many counts of this clonotype. The V and J genes are TRBV3-1 and TRBJ1-4, with D possibly being TRBD1 (5 bases). With 2 bases removed from V and 4 bases from J, the gap between germline ends came to 11 bases. The CDR3 loop spans 15 amino acids. CDR1 is LGHDT and CDR2 is YNNKEL in the germline V gene (reference sequence). The CDR3 loop reads CASSQQGLSNEKLFF. The CDR3 region has the DNA TGTGCCAGCAGCCAACAGGGATTAAGTAATGAAAAACTGTTTTTT.

V is TRBV20-1 and J is TRBJ2-7, with 9 bases matching TRBD2. Germline V lookup: CDR1 DFQATT, CDR2 SNEGSKA (reference sequence). V lost 5 bases and J lost 2; bases outside the gene matches: 7. The CDR3 extends over 14 amino acids. CDR3 bases: TGCAGTGCTCCCCGAGCGGGGGGCCCCTACGAGCAGTACTTC. Translated: CSAPRAGGPYEQYF.

This clonotype has just one count. J is TRBJ1-1 and V is TRBV6-1, with TRBD1 identical over 9 bases. The germline V gene has CDR1 MNHNS and CDR2 SASEGT. The CDR3 runs 14 residues. Trimming cost V 4 bases and J 5 bases; bases outside gene matches: 5. The CDR3 sequence: CASSASQGATEAFF. The CDR3 DNA reads as TGTGCCAGCAGTGCATCACAGGGGGCAACTGAAGCTTTCTTT.

There are many counts of this clonotype. V usage is TRBV5-1 and J usage is TRBJ2-3; D gene ambiguous. V was cut by 0 bases and J by 2 bases, with 10 bases left in between. CDR3 length equals 15 residues. Germline loops: CDR1 SGHRS, CDR2 YFSETQ. CDR3: CASSLGQPHTDTQYF. CDR3 sequence (DNA): TGCGCCAGCAGCTTGGGGCAGCCTCACACAGATACGCAGTATTTT.

The gene calls are TRBV24-1 and TRBJ1-1; D is undetermined. The germline gives CDR1 KGHDR, CDR2 SFDVKD. CDR3 length equals 19 residues. Trimming pared 4 bases from V and 3 bases from J, leaving 26 bases between. CDR3 residues: CATSDTLSPYSGRDTEAFF. CDR3 DNA sequence: TGTGCCACCAGTGACACGCTATCCCCATACAGCGGGCGGGACACTGAAGCTTTCTTT.

This clonotype has only a few counts. The chain uses TRBV29-1 and TRBJ1-4; tentatively, D is TRBD1 (5 bases). Trimming left V 6 bases short and J 8 bases short, with 13 bases between. Germline V gene sequence: CDR1 SQVTM, CDR2 ANQGSEA. The CDR3 length is 12 residues. CDR3 loop: CSVGGGDEKLFF. The CDR3 bases are TGCAGCGTGGGCGGGGGGGACGAAAAACTGTTTTTT.

This clonotype has more than one count but fewer than ten. V is TRBV28 and J is TRBJ1-4; D gene ambiguous. The CDR3 is made up of 15 amino acids. Germline V lookup: CDR1 MDHEN, CDR2 SYDVKM. Deletions cut 5 bases from V and 3 bases from J, with 13 bases between. The CDR3 region is CASSPPTSANEKLFF. Here the CDR3 DNA reads TGTGCCAGCAGTCCCCCAACCTCCGCTAATGAAAAACTGTTTTTT. Together with reference TRBV28 and TRBJ1-4, the CDR3 gives the full variable domain: DVKVTQSSRYLVKRTGEKVFLECVQDMDHENMFWYRQDPGLGLRLIYFSYDVKMKEKGDIPEGYSVSREKKERFSLILESASTNQTSMYLCASSPPTSANEKLFFGSGTQLSVL.

The chain joins TRBV24-1 to TRBJ2-1; 7 nucleotides match TRBD1. The CDR3 consists of 13 residues. Germline lookup yields CDR1 KGHDR and CDR2 SFDVKD. V lost 3 bases and J lost 6; bases outside the gene matches: 1. As DNA, the CDR3 is TGTGCCACCAGTGATGACAGGGCCAATGAGCAGTTCTTC. Translated: CATSDDRANEQFF.

The J gene is TRBJ2-7, the V gene TRBV12-3 or TRBV12-4; 8 bases are a match to TRBD1. V shed 10 bases and J 0 bases; nucleotides not matched to a gene: 2. The CDR3 sequence is 12 residues long. CDR3: CATGQDSYEQYF. The CDR3 coding sequence is TGTGCCACGGGACAGGACTCCTACGAGCAGTACTTC.

This clonotype was found many times. The chain couples TRBV5-1 to TRBJ2-7, with 11 bases fitting TRBD2. Germline CDR1 and CDR2: SGHRS and YFSETQ. The CDR3 totals 15 residues. V shed 6 bases and J 3 bases; nucleotides not matched to a gene: 8. CDR3 sequence reads: CASTEIAGGIYEQYF. The CDR3 DNA reads as TGCGCCAGCACCGAGATAGCGGGGGGGATCTACGAGCAGTACTTC.

In this sample, this clonotype turned up many times. The V and J genes are TRBV6-1 and TRBJ2-3, with D perhaps matching TRBD1 (6 bases). Deletions cut 2 bases from V and 2 bases from J, with 11 bases between. CDR1 is MNHNS, CDR2 SASEGT, per germline. This CDR3 spans 15 amino acids. The CDR3 nucleotides are TGTGCCAGCAGTGAACTGGCAGGGGTCACAGATACGCAGTATTTT. Its translation is CASSELAGVTDTQYF.

This clonotype was observed at least ten times. This sequence joins TRBV6-1 and TRBJ2-7, with 7 bases matching TRBD1. Trimming removed 0 bases from V and 6 bases from J; junction bases left unmatched: 2. The germline CDR1 and CDR2 sequences are MNHNS and SASEGT. This CDR3 region has 13 residues. The CDR3 region has the DNA TGTGCCAGCAGTGAAGCCACAGGGGTCGAGCAGTACTTC. It specifies CASSEATGVEQYF.

Many counts were recorded for this clonotype. The rearrangement links TRBV7-2 to TRBJ1-6, with D perhaps matching TRBD1 (5 bases). The V gene's germline CDR1 is SGHTA and CDR2 FQGNSA. CDR3 length equals 12 residues. V was shortened by 5 bases and J by 14 bases, with 13 bases between the two germline ends. The CDR3 loop reads CASSRAGGALHF. CDR3 nucleotides: TGTGCCAGCAGCCGCGCGGGGGGAGCCCTCCACTTT.

As for this clonotype: A much larger clone is a single base away; this may be a read error. The rearrangement links TRBV7-8 to TRBJ1-5; D is unclear. This CDR3 has 14 residues. Germline CDR1 and CDR2: SGHVS and FQNEAQ. CDR3 residues: CASSLAGDNHPQHF. For the CDR3, the DNA is TGTGCCAGCAGCTTAGCCGGTGACAATCACCCCCAGCATTTT. Looking up the rest from reference TRBV7-8 and TRBJ1-5 gives the full variable domain: GAGVSQSPRYKVAKRGQDVALRCDPISGHVSLFWYQQALGQGPEFLTYFQNEAQLDKSGLPSDRFFAERPEGSVSTLKIQRTQQEDSAVYLCASSLAGDNHPQHFGDGTRLSIL.

To note about this clonotype: In this CDR3 the conserved last residue, phenylalanine or tryptophan, is missing, so a read error is likely. This chain uses TRBV19 with TRBJ2-1; TRBD1 aligns across 7 bases. The CDR3 has 14 residues. Germline loops: CDR1 LNHDA, CDR2 SQIVND (reference sequence). J gave up 4 bases and V 5 bases, and 5 bases lay outside the gene matches. In DNA, the CDR3 is TGTGCCAGTAGTCCGGGGACAGTGTACAATGAGCAGTTCCTC. Its protein is CASSPGTVYNEQFL.

This clonotype was counted ten times or more. This chain joins TRBV7-9 and TRBJ2-5, with TRBD1 as a possible D gene (5 bases). V was pared by 6 bases and J by 5 bases, with 13 bases between. CDR1 is SEHNR, CDR2 FQNEAQ, per germline (reference sequence). This CDR3 spans 13 amino acids. The CDR3 reads CASRPDISETQYF. The DNA of the CDR3 is TGTGCCAGCAGACCGGACATCTCGGAGACCCAGTACTTC.

The rearrangement links TRBV9 to TRBJ2-3; 10 nucleotides align to TRBD1. The CDR3 covers 16 residues. Looked up from germline, CDR1 is SGDLS and CDR2 is YYNGEE. V was pared by 4 bases and J by 4 bases, with 9 bases of the junction left unmatched. The CDR3 DNA reads TGTGCCAGCAGCCCAACGGGACAGGGGTATTCAGATACGCAGTATTTT. It encodes CASSPTGQGYSDTQYF.

In this sample, this clonotype turned up many times. The chain recombines TRBV20-1 with TRBJ1-5; possible D gene TRBD1, 5 bases. The ends were cut back, 6 bases at V and 4 bases at J, with 19 bases in the middle. CDR1 and CDR2 from the germline V gene are DFQATT and SNEGSKA (reference sequence). The CDR3 consists of 15 residues. CDR3 DNA: TGCAGTGCGGTCTGGGGCAGCGGGCCAAATCAGCCCCAGCATTTT. Translated: CSAVWGSGPNQPQHF.

This clonotype was observed a few times. The rearrangement uses TRBV19 and TRBJ1-1; D gene unclear. V was shortened by 3 bases and J by 1 base, with 6 bases between the two germline ends. Germline V gene data show CDR1 as LNHDA and CDR2 as SQIVND (reference sequence). This CDR3 is built from 13 residues. CDR3 sequence (DNA): TGTGCCAGTAGTATTCCAGCGAACACTGAAGCTTTCTTT. Protein: CASSIPANTEAFF.

The chain recombines TRBV5-1 with TRBJ1-6; a possible D gene is TRBD1 (6 bases). CDR1 is SGHRS and CDR2 is YFSETQ in the germline V gene. The CDR3 totals 13 residues. Trimming removed 4 bases from V and 4 bases from J, with 6 bases in between. Here the CDR3 DNA reads TGCGCCAGCAGCGGACAGTATAATTCACCCCTCCACTTT. Protein sequence: CASSGQYNSPLHF.

In this sample, this clonotype turned up many times. This chain uses TRBV18 with TRBJ2-3, with a tentative D call TRBD2 (6 bases). Germline lookup yields CDR1 KGHSH and CDR2 LQKENI. CDR3 length: 14 residues. With 3 bases removed from V and 6 bases from J, the gap between germline ends came to 13 bases. CDR3 amino acids: CASSPPHRGDTQYF. Here the CDR3 DNA reads TGTGCCAGCTCACCGCCACACCGGGGGGATACGCAGTATTTT.

This clonotype was counted between two and nine times. The chain carries TRBV29-1 and TRBJ2-7; 10 positions agree with TRBD1. Trimming at V came to 4 bases and at J to 4 bases, leaving 4 bases not matched to a gene. The CDR3 runs 13 residues. Germline CDR1 SQVTM, CDR2 ANQGSEA. The CDR3 here is CSVVGTGVYEQYF. CDR3 DNA sequence: TGCAGCGTTGTCGGGACAGGGGTATACGAGCAGTACTTC.

The sample holds many counts of this clonotype. The rearrangement uses TRBV28 and TRBJ2-7; D not certain. Deletions cut 2 bases from V and 6 bases from J, with 11 bases between. Germline-derived CDR1 and CDR2 are MDHEN and SYDVKM. The CDR3 extends over 13 amino acids. The CDR3 DNA reads as TGTGCCAGCAGTTTAGGGAACCCAGGCGAGCAGTACTTC. Amino acid sequence: CASSLGNPGEQYF. The variable domain in full, with the rest retrieved from reference TRBV28 and TRBJ2-7, is DVKVTQSSRYLVKRTGEKVFLECVQDMDHENMFWYRQDPGLGLRLIYFSYDVKMKEKGDIPEGYSVSREKKERFSLILESASTNQTSMYLCASSLGNPGEQYFGPGTRLTVT.

This clonotype was seen at least ten times. The V gene is TRBV5-5, the J gene TRBJ2-7, with unresolved D. Germline CDR1 SGHKS, CDR2 YYEKEE (reference sequence). Trimming pared 3 bases from V and 7 bases from J, leaving 8 bases between. The CDR3 loop spans 11 amino acids. The CDR3: CASSSIGEQYF. The CDR3 nucleotides read TGTGCCAGCAGCTCTATAGGTGAGCAGTACTTC. The full variable domain, in which reference TRBV5-5 and TRBJ2-7 provide the parts outside the CDR3, is DAGVTQSPTHLIKTRGQQVTLRCSPISGHKSVSWYQQVLGQGPQFIFQYYEKEERGRGNFPDRFSARQFPNYSSELNVNALLLGDSALYLCASSSIGEQYFGPGTRLTVT.

This clonotype was observed at least ten times. The rearrangement joins TRBV2 to TRBJ2-5, with 11 positions matching TRBD2. There are 15 residues in the CDR3. The junction had 3 bases not matched to a gene; V was cut back by 6 bases and J by 0 bases. Germline V lookup: CDR1 SNHLY, CDR2 FYNNEI. CDR3 region: CASRGTSGNQETQYF. CDR3 DNA sequence: TGTGCCAGCAGGGGGACTAGCGGCAACCAAGAGACCCAGTACTTC. The variable domain in full, completed from reference TRBV2 and TRBJ2-5, reads EPEVTQTPSHQVTQMGQEVILRCVPISNHLYFYWYRQILGQKVEFLVSFYNNEISEKSEIFDDQFSVERPDGSNFTLKIRSTKLEDSAMYFCASRGTSGNQETQYFGPGTRLLVL.

The chain carries TRBV7-2 and TRBJ2-1; D not certain. Deletions cut 7 bases from V and 8 bases from J, with 15 bases between. This CDR3 contains 13 residues. Germline V gene lookup returns CDR1 SGHTA and CDR2 FQGNSA. DNA for the CDR3: TGTGCCAGCATCGCAAGGGATGGCGATGAGCAGTTCTTC. This sequence encodes CASIARDGDEQFF.

This clonotype was recorded at least ten times. This chain connects TRBV20-1 to TRBJ1-6, with TRBD1 identical over 8 bases. CDR1 DFQATT and CDR2 SNEGSKA come from the germline V gene (reference sequence). The J segment lost 8 bases and the V segment lost 5 bases, leaving 14 bases of the junction unmatched. The CDR3 loop spans 16 amino acids. The CDR3 DNA is TGCAGTGCTCCCGCCCTTACAGGGGGTAGGGATTCACCCCTCCACTTT. Amino acid sequence: CSAPALTGGRDSPLHF.

This clonotype showed up many times. The V and J genes are TRBV20-1 and TRBJ2-5; 7 bases agree with TRBD2. With V trimmed by 0 bases and J by 5 bases, 9 bases remained unmatched. This CDR3 has 15 amino acids. Germline V CDR1 and CDR2: DFQATT, SNEGSKA (reference sequence). CDR3 protein: CSARDWAGVEETQYF. Here the CDR3 DNA reads TGCAGTGCTAGAGATTGGGCGGGGGTTGAGGAGACCCAGTACTTC.